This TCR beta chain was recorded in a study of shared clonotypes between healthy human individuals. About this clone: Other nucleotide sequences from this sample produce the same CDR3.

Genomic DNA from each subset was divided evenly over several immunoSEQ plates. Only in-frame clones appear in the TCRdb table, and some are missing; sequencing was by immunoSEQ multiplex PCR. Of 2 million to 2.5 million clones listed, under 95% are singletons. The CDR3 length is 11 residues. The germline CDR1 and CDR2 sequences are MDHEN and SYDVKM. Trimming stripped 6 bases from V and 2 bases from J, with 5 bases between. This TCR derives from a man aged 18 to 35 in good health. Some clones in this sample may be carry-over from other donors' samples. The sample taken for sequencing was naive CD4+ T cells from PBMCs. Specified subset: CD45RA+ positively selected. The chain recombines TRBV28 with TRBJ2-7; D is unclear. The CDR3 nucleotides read TGTGCCAGCAGCCTCACCTACGAGCAGTACTTC. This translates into CASSLTYEQYF.